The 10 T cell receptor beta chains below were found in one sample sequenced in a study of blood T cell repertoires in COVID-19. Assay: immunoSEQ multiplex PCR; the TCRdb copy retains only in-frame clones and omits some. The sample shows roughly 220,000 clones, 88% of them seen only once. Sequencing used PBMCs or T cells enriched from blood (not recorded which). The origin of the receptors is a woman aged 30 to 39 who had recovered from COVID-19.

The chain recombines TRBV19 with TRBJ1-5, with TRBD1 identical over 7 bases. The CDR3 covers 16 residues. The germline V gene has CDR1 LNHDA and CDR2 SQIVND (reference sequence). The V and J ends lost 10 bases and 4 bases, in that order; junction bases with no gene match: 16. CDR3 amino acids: CATDKDRVYSNQPQHF. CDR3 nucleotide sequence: TGTGCCACCGATAAAGACAGGGTCTACAGTAATCAGCCCCAGCATTTT.

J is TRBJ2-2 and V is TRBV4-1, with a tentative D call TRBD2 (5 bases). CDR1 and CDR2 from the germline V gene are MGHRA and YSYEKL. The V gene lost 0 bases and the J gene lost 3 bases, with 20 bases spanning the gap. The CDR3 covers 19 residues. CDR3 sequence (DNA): TGCGCCAGCAGCCAAGAAAGGAACATGAGGGCCCAACACACCGGGGAGCTGTTTTTT. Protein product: CASSQERNMRAQHTGELFF.

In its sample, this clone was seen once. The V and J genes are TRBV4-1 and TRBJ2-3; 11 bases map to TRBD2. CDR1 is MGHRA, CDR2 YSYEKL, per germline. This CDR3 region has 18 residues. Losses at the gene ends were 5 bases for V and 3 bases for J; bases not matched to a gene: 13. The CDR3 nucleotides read TGCGCCAGCAGCACAAAACTTAGCGGGGGGGCCATGACAGATACGCAGTATTTT. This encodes CASSTKLSGGAMTDTQYF.

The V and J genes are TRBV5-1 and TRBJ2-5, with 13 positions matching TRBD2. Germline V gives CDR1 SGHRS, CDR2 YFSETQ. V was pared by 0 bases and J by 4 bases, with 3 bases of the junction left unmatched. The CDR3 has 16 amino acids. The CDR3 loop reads CASSLAGLAGLETQYF. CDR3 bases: TGCGCCAGCAGCTTGGCGGGACTAGCGGGGTTAGAGACCCAGTACTTC.

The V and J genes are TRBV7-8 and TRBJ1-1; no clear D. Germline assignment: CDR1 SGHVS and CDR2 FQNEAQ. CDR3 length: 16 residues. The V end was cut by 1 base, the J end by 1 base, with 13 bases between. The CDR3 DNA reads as TGTGCCAGCAGCTTAGTTCTGGGGAGGACGAACACTGAAGCTTTCTTT. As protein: CASSLVLGRTNTEAFF.

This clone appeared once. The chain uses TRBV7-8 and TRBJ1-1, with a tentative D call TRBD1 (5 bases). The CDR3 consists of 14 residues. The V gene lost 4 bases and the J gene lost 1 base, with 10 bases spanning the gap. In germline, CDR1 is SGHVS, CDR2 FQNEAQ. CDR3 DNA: TGTGCCAGCAGCTCACTTCAGGGGAACACTGAAGCTTTCTTT. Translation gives CASSSLQGNTEAFF.

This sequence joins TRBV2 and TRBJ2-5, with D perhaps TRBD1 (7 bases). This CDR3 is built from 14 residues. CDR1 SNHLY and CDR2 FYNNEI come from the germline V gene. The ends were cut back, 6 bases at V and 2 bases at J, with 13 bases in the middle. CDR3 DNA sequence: TGTGCCAGCAGCAGGGGGGCTGAACAAGAGACCCAGTACTTC. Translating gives CASSRGAEQETQYF. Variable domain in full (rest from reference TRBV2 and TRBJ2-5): EPEVTQTPSHQVTQMGQEVILRCVPISNHLYFYWYRQILGQKVEFLVSFYNNEISEKSEIFDDQFSVERPDGSNFTLKIRSTKLEDSAMYFCASSRGAEQETQYFGPGTRLLVL.

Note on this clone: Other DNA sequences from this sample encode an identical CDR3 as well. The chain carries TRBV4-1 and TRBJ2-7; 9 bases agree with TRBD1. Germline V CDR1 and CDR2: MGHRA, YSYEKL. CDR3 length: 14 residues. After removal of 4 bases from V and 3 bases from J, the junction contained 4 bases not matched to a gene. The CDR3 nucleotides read TGCGCCAGCAGCCCCGGGACAGGGAGCTACGAGCAGTACTTC. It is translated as CASSPGTGSYEQYF.

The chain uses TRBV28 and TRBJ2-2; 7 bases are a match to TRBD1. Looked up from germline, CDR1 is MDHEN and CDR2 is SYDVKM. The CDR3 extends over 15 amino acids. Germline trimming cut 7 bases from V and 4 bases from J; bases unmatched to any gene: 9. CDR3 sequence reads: CASTTQGPGTGELFF. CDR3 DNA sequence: TGTGCCAGCACGACACAGGGGCCGGGCACCGGGGAGCTGTTTTTT.

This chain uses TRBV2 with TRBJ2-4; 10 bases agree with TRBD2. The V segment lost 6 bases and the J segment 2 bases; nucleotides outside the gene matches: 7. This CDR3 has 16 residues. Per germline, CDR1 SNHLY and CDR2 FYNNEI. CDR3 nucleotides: TGTGCCAGCAGCCTCCCAGCGGGGGGGACCAAAAACATTCAGTACTTC. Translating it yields CASSLPAGGTKNIQYF.